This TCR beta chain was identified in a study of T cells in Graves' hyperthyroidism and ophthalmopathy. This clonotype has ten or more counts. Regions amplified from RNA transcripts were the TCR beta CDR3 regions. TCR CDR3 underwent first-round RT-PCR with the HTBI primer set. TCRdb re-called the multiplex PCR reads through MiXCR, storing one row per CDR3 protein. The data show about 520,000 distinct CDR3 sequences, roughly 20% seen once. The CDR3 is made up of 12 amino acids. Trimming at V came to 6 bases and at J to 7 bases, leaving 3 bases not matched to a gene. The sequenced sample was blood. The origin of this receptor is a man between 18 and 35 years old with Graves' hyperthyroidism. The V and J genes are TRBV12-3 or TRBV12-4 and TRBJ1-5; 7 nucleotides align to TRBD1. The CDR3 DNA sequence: TGTGCCAGCAGAAAGGGGGCACAGCCCCAGCATTTT. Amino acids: CASRKGAQPQHF.